Below, 4 T cell receptor beta chains from the same sample are listed, as sequenced in a study of T cell clones after liver transplantation. Assay: immunoSEQ multiplex PCR; the TCRdb copy retains only in-frame clones and omits some. The sample holds about 78,000 clones; 80% are singletons and the top ten take less than 0.65%. This specimen consisted of CD4+ T cells from blood, obtained before liver transplant. These receptors originate from a human donor who received a liver transplant.

V and J are TRBV27 and TRBJ2-7; TRBD2 aligns across 7 bases. The CDR3 consists of 15 residues. Germline V gene sequence: CDR1 MNHEY, CDR2 SMNVEV (reference sequence). The ends lost 3 bases at V and 2 bases at J; junction bases unmatched: 7. The CDR3 region is CASSFIAGGAYEQYF. CDR3 sequence (DNA): TGTGCCAGCAGTTTTATAGCGGGTGGGGCCTACGAGCAGTACTTC.

This sequence joins TRBV28 and TRBJ1-4, with a weak D call TRBD1 (6 bases). Germline V gene lookup returns CDR1 MDHEN and CDR2 SYDVKM. Deletions cut 7 bases from V and 4 bases from J, with 13 bases between. CDR3 length: 14 amino acids. DNA for the CDR3: TGTGCCAGCACCCCGGGACAACTTAATGAAAAACTGTTTTTT. Its translation is CASTPGQLNEKLFF. The whole variable domain, filled in from reference TRBV28 and TRBJ1-4, reads DVKVTQSSRYLVKRTGEKVFLECVQDMDHENMFWYRQDPGLGLRLIYFSYDVKMKEKGDIPEGYSVSREKKERFSLILESASTNQTSMYLCASTPGQLNEKLFFGSGTQLSVL.

This clone was observed once. This sequence joins TRBV2 and TRBJ2-5; the match to TRBD2 covers 14 bases. This CDR3 spans 14 amino acids. Germline-derived CDR1 and CDR2 are SNHLY and FYNNEI. Unmatched junction bases numbered 2, after V lost 6 bases and J lost 5 bases. The CDR3 protein is CASRGLAGVETQYF. The CDR3 DNA follows: TGTGCCAGCAGGGGACTAGCGGGAGTGGAGACCCAGTACTTC.

This chain joins TRBV5-1 and TRBJ2-2; the match to TRBD2 covers 9 bases. The length of the CDR3 is 17 residues. V shed 2 bases, J shed 8 bases, and the junction held 13 bases outside the gene matches. Germline values: CDR1 SGHRS, CDR2 YFSETQ. DNA for the CDR3: TGCGCCAGCAGCTTTAGGACTAGCGTAACTCTCTTAGGGGAGCTGTTTTTT. Protein: CASSFRTSVTLLGELFF.